The clone carrying this T cell receptor (beta chain) was seen more than once but under ten times. Its antigen is not known. One end of the junction varies from germline; a read error may be responsible. Germline values: CDR1 DFQATT, CDR2 SNEGSKA (reference sequence). This CDR3 is 15 amino acids long. The source of the sample is a study of identical twins. General study results and limits: Twin-shared out-of-frame alpha sequences were enriched for low generation probability. Without tracking the same donors, conclusions rested on cross-sectional statistical analysis.

Template switching created a universal primer site, and the cDNA included unique molecular identifiers. TCRdb re-called the 5' RACE reads through MiXCR, storing one row per CDR3 protein. The profile shows 250,000 or so distinct CDR3 sequences, roughly 8.7% of them singletons. This sample was shared with a second study, whose subject was yellow fever vaccine responses in identical twins. As reported in that work: Each twin's T cell response to the vaccine was reported to look partly convergent and partly personalized.

The source material was CD8+ T cells sorted from blood. The receptor comes from a woman aged 18-30 years in good health. The chain combines TRBV20-1 with TRBJ2-1, with D possibly matching TRBD1 (6 bases). The CDR3 DNA sequence: TGCAGTGCCAGAGGGACACTTAGCTCCTACAATGAGCAGTTCTTC. It is translated as CSARGTLSSYNEQFF.